This passage covers 12 T cell receptor beta chains from one sample sequenced in a study of molecular identifiers for immune sequencing clone quantification. TCRdb fed the PCR reads into MiXCR, producing one record per CDR3 protein. The sample yields approximately 670,000 distinct CDR3 sequences, 15% to 20% seen once. Material: naive CD8+ T cells from blood, with Jurkat cell RNA spiked in. Subset noted: FACS-sorted CD8+CD4-CCR7+CD45RA+ naive T cells. The source is a human donor in good health. Some libraries in this study had Jurkat cell RNA spiked in.

This clonotype was counted ten times or more. V gene TRBV20-1 combines with J gene TRBJ1-1; D unresolved. V gave up 5 bases and J gave up 1 base, with 14 bases separating them. Per germline, CDR1 DFQATT and CDR2 SNEGSKA (reference sequence). The CDR3 has 14 residues. Written as DNA, the CDR3 is TGCAGTGCTCGGACTCCCCGGCGGAACACTGAAGCTTTCTTT. This sequence encodes CSARTPRRNTEAFF.

CDR3 in DNA: TGCAGTGCTAGAGACTCGACCCGTGACAGGGCCGGGGGCTACACCTTC. It is translated as CSARDSTRDRAGGYTF. The V and J genes are TRBV20-1 and TRBJ1-2; 7 bases are a match to TRBD1. J was trimmed by 8 bases and V by 0 bases; bases with no gene match: 15. The CDR3 totals 16 residues. CDR1 DFQATT and CDR2 SNEGSKA come from the germline V gene (reference sequence).

This clonotype came up a few times. This chain links TRBV4-3 with TRBJ2-1; TRBD1 matches at 9 bases. Germline V gene lookup returns CDR1 LGHNA and CDR2 YSLEER. V trimming: 4 bases; J trimming: 4 bases; junction bases outside the gene matches: 17. The CDR3 loop spans 19 amino acids. CDR3 in amino acids: CASSPDNLLDGTGYNEQFF. The CDR3 DNA sequence: TGCGCCAGCAGCCCGGATAACCTACTCGACGGGACAGGGTACAATGAGCAGTTCTTC.

At least ten counts were recorded for this clonotype. The CDR3 DNA follows: TGTGCCATCCGGACTAGCGGGTTAATTCCAGGCACAGATACGCAGTATTTT. Its translation is CAIRTSGLIPGTDTQYF. The chain employs TRBV10-3 and TRBJ2-3; 11 bases agree with TRBD2. The CDR3 runs 17 residues. CDR1 is ENHRY, CDR2 SYGVKD, per germline. V shed 8 bases and J 1 base; nucleotides not matched to a gene: 11.

V usage is TRBV5-4 and J usage is TRBJ2-1; 8 nucleotides line up with TRBD2. After removal of 2 bases from V and 5 bases from J, the junction contained 3 bases not matched to a gene. Looked up from germline, CDR1 is SGHNT and CDR2 is YYREEE (reference sequence). The CDR3 consists of 14 residues. The CDR3 region is CASSFWREDNEQFF. CDR3 coding DNA: TGTGCCAGCAGCTTTTGGCGGGAGGACAATGAGCAGTTCTTC.

The chain joins TRBV6-4 to TRBJ2-1, with 10 positions matching TRBD2. Germline V gene data show CDR1 as MRHNA and CDR2 as SNTAGT. This CDR3 has 21 residues. V lost 2 bases, J lost 7 bases, and 23 bases stayed unmatched. The CDR3 sequence: CASSDPLKGFSKREGENEQFF. The CDR3 coding sequence is TGTGCCAGCAGTGACCCACTGAAGGGGTTTTCAAAGCGGGAGGGTGAAAATGAGCAGTTCTTC.

This clonotype was observed at least ten times. The chain has TRBV5-1 and TRBJ2-3, with D perhaps being TRBD1 or TRBD2 (5 bases each). The CDR3 is 15 amino acids. Trimming took off 7 bases at V and 1 base at J, with 16 bases between the two ends. Germline values: CDR1 SGHRS, CDR2 YFSETQ. The CDR3 sequence is CASARRRDGTDTQYF. The CDR3, as DNA: TGCGCCAGCGCACGACGCAGGGACGGCACAGATACGCAGTATTTT.

This clonotype has ten or more counts. The chain joins TRBV11-1 to TRBJ2-5; no firm D call. Germline CDR1 reads SGHAT; CDR2 reads FQDESV (reference sequence). V was trimmed by 0 bases and J by 12 bases, leaving 17 bases between them. This CDR3 spans 14 amino acids. CDR3 region: CASSLATHLGQKYF. CDR3 sequence (DNA): TGTGCCAGCAGCTTAGCCACCCACCTCGGCCAGAAGTACTTC. Looking up the rest from reference TRBV11-1 and TRBJ2-5 gives the full variable domain: EAEVAQSPRYKITEKSQAVAFWCDPISGHATLYWYRQILGQGPELLVQFQDESVVDDSQLPKDRFSAERLKGVDSTLKIQPAELGDSAMYLCASSLATHLGQKYFGPGTRLLVL.

This clonotype was counted many times. This chain connects TRBV19 to TRBJ1-6; D might be TRBD1 (5 bases). Germline loops: CDR1 LNHDA, CDR2 SQIVND (reference sequence). The V end lost 1 base, the J end lost 6 bases, and 13 bases lay between the germline ends. The CDR3 is made up of 16 amino acids. CDR3 bases: TGTGCCAGTAGTATAGGATACAGGAGATCTAATTCACCCCTCCACTTT. Translated, it gives CASSIGYRRSNSPLHF.

This clonotype was seen ten or more times. V is TRBV9 and J is TRBJ2-7; 9 nucleotides line up with TRBD2. The V gene's germline CDR1 is SGDLS and CDR2 YYNGEE. The CDR3 runs to 15 residues. V dropped 0 bases and J dropped 3; count of bases not matched to a gene: 4. The CDR3 nucleotides are TGTGCCAGCAGCGTAGGACTAGCGGCGAGCTACGAGCAGTACTTC. It specifies CASSVGLAASYEQYF.

This clonotype was found many times. The rearrangement uses TRBV12-3 or TRBV12-4 and TRBJ2-3; D uncertain. The CDR3 consists of 11 residues. Trimming stripped 7 bases from V and 1 base from J, with 3 bases between. The CDR3 nucleotides are TGTGCCAGCACGGGCACAGATACGCAGTATTTT. Translation gives CASTGTDTQYF.

Turning to this clonotype: This may arise from a read error, as a much more abundant clone is one base away. The CDR3 loop reads CAWSGVGGCEQYF. The CDR3 DNA is TGTGCCTGGAGTGGGGTAGGGGGCTGCGAGCAGTACTTC. This chain uses TRBV30 with TRBJ2-7; 7 bases are a match to TRBD1. V trimming: 1 base; J trimming: 6 bases; junction bases outside the gene matches: 6. Germline V gene data show CDR1 as GTSNPN and CDR2 as SVGIG (reference sequence). This CDR3 is built from 13 residues.